The clone carrying this T cell receptor (beta chain) was counted at least ten times. Its antigen remains unknown. The TCR beta CDR3 regions underwent amplification using RNA transcripts as the source. HTBI primers were used for first-round RT-PCR of the TCR CDR3. Via MiXCR, TCRdb re-called the multiplex PCR reads, giving one row per CDR3 protein. The sample contains approximately 380,000 distinct CDR3 sequences, about 18% of which appear only once. The data derive from a study of T cells in Graves' hyperthyroidism and ophthalmopathy. No ophthalmopathy progression within 18 months constituted stable Graves' hyperthyroidism. The CDR3 runs to 17 residues. With 5 bases clipped from V and 7 bases from J, the junction kept 18 bases outside the gene matches. Germline CDR1 is MDHEN and CDR2 is SYDVKM. General observations from the study: Appearing also in blood were most of the thyroid clonotypes expanded above 0.001. Ophthalmopathy stood apart from stable hyperthyroidism in a 13 V-J model.

Sequencing was done on a sample of blood. The sequence was collected from a woman aged 18-29 years with Graves' hyperthyroidism. V gene TRBV28 combines with J gene TRBJ1-2; 8 bases are shared with TRBD1. The CDR3 DNA is TGTGCCAGCAGTCCCCTCGGGACAGGAGCCCGCGAGGTTGGCTACACCTTC. This translates into CASSPLGTGAREVGYTF.